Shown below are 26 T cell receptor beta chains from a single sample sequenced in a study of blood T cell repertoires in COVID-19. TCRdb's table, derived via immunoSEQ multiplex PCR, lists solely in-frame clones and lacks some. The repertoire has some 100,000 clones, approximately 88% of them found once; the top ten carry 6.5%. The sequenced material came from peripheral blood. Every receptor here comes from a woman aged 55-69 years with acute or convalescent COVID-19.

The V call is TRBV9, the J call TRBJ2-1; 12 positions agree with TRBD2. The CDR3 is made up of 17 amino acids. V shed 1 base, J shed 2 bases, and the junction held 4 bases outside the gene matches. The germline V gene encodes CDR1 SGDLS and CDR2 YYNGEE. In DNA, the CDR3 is TGTGCCAGCAGCGTAATGTCTAGCGGGAGGGCCTACAATGAGCAGTTCTTC. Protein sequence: CASSVMSSGRAYNEQFF.

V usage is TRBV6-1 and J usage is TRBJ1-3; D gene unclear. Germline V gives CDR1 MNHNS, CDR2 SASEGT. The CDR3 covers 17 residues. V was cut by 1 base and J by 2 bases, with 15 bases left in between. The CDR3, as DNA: TGTGCCAGCAGTGAAGAGGGAGTGAAGGGAACTGGAAACACCATATATTTT. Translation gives CASSEEGVKGTGNTIYF.

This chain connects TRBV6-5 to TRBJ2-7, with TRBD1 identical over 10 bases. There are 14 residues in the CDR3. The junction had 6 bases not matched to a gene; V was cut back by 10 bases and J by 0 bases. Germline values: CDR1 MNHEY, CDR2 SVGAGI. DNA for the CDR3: TGTGCCATCGGGGACAGGGGCTACTCCTACGAGCAGTACGTC. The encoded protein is CAIGDRGYSYEQYV.

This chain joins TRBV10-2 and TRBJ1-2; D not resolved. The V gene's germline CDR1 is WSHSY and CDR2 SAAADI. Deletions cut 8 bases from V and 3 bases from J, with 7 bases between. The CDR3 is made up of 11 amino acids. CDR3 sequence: CASSGDYGYTF. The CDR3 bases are TGCGCCAGCTCTGGAGACTATGGCTACACCTTC.

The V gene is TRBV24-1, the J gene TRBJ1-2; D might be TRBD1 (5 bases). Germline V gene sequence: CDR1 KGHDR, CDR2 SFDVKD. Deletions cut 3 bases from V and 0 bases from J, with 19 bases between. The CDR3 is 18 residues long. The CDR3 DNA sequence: TGTGCCACCAGTGATCCGCGGCAGGGCGCTCAAGCTAACTATGGCTACACCTTC. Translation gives CATSDPRQGAQANYGYTF.

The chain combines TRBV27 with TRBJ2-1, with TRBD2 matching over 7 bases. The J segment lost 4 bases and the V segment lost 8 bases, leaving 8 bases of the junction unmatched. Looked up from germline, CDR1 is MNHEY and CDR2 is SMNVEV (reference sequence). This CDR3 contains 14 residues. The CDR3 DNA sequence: TGTGCCAGCCAGCGGGACTACCGGTACAATGAGCAGTTCTTC. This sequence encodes CASQRDYRYNEQFF.

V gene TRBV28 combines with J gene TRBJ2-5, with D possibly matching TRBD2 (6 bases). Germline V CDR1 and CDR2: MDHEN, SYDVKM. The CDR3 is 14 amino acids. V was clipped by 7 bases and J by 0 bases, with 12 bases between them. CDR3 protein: CASNVAAYQETQYF. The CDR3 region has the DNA TGTGCCAGCAATGTAGCGGCGTACCAAGAGACCCAGTACTTC.

The CDR3 is CASSLGSVDTEAFF. CDR3 in DNA: TGTGCCAGCAGCTTAGGTTCAGTGGACACTGAAGCTTTCTTT. The rearrangement links TRBV7-8 to TRBJ1-1; D call uncertain. V was trimmed by 1 base and J by 3 bases, leaving 9 bases between them. This CDR3 has 14 amino acids. CDR1 and CDR2 from the germline V gene are SGHVS and FQNEAQ.

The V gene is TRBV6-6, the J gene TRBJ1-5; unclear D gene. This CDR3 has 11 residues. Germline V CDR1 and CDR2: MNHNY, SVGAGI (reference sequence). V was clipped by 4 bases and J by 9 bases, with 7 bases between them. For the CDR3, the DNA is TGTGCCAGCAGTTGGGGAGGGCCCCAGCATTTT. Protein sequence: CASSWGGPQHF.

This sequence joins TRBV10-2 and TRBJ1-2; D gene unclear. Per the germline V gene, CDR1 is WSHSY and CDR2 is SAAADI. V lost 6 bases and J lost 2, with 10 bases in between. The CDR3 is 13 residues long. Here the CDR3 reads CASRDTANYGYTF. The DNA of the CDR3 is TGCGCCAGCAGGGATACAGCCAACTATGGCTACACCTTC.

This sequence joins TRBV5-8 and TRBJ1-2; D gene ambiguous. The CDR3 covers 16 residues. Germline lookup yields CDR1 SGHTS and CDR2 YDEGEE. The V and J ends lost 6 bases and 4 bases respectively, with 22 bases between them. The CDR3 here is CASTPRGVGQIYGYTF. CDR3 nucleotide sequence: TGTGCCAGCACCCCGCGCGGGGTAGGGCAAATCTATGGCTACACCTTC.

The CDR3 DNA reads TGCGCCAGCAGCTTGGCCCCAGGGTTGATCTACGAGCAGTACGTC. Its protein product is CASSLAPGLIYEQYV. The chain has TRBV5-1 and TRBJ2-7; D possibly corresponds to TRBD1 (5 bases). There are 15 residues in the CDR3. CDR1 and CDR2 (germline): SGHRS, YFSETQ. V was cut by 0 bases and J by 3 bases, with 13 bases left in between.

CDR3 in amino acids: CASSESTQVYFALAFF. As DNA, the CDR3 is TGTGCCAGCAGTGAAAGCACACAGGTCTATTTCGCTTTGGCTTTCTTT. The gene calls are TRBV6-1 and TRBJ1-1, with D possibly matching TRBD1 (5 bases). V lost 2 bases to trimming and J lost 11 bases, with 24 bases between them. Looked up from germline, CDR1 is MNHNS and CDR2 is SASEGT. This CDR3 is 16 amino acids long.

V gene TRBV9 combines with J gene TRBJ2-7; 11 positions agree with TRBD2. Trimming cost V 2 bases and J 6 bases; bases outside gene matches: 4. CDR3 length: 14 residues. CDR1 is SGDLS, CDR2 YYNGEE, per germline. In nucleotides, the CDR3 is TGTGCCAGCAGCGTCCTAGCGGGAGGAAGCGAGCAGTACTTC. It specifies CASSVLAGGSEQYF.

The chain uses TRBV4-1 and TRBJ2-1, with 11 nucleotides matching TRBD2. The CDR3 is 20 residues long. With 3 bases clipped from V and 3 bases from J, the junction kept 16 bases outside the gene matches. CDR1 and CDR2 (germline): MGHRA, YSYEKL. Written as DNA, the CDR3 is TGCGCCAGCAGCCATCCCAAGGGAACTAGCGGGAGCGATTTCTACAATGAGCAGTTCTTC. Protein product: CASSHPKGTSGSDFYNEQFF.

CDR3 coding DNA: TGTGCCAGCAGCGTAACGACTGGATCTAGCTCCTACAATGAGCAGTTCTTC. Amino acids: CASSVTTGSSSYNEQFF. The chain couples TRBV9 to TRBJ2-1; D call uncertain. This CDR3 has 17 amino acids. With 1 base removed from V and 0 bases from J, the gap between germline ends came to 14 bases. CDR1 is SGDLS, CDR2 YYNGEE, per germline.

CDR3 amino acids: CASRQGFWPQHF. In nucleotides, the CDR3 is TGTGCCAGCCGACAGGGGTTTTGGCCCCAGCATTTT. The chain uses TRBV6-5 and TRBJ1-5; 8 bases are a match to TRBD1. This CDR3 has 12 amino acids. V gave up 8 bases and J gave up 9 bases; unmatched junction bases: 6. From germline, CDR1 is MNHEY and CDR2 SVGAGI.

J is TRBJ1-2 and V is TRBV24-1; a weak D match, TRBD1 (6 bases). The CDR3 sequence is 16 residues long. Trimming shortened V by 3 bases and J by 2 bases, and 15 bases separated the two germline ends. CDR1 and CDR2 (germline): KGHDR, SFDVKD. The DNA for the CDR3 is TGTGCCACCAGTGATCCACAGGGCCGAGGGAACTATGGCTACACCTTC. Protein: CATSDPQGRGNYGYTF.

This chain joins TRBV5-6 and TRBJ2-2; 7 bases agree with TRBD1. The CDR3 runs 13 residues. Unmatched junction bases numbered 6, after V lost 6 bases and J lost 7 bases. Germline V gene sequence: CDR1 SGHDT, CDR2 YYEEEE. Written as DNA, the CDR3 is TGTGCCAGCATTCGGACAGGTGGCGGGGAGCTGTTTTTT. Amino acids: CASIRTGGGELFF.

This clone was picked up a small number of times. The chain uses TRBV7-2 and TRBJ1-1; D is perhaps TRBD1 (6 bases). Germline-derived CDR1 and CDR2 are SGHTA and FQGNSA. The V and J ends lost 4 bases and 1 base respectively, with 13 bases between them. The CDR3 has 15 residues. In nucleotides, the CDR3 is TGTGCCAGCAGCTCAGGACAGCTAGGGAACACTGAAGCTTTCTTT. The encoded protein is CASSSGQLGNTEAFF.

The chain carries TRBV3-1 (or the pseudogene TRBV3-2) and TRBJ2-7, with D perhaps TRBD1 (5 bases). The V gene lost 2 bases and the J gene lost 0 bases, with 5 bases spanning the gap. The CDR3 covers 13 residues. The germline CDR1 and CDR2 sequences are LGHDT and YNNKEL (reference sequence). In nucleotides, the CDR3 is TGTGCCAGCAGCCAAAGGGGCTCCTACGAGCAGTACTTC. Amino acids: CASSQRGSYEQYF.

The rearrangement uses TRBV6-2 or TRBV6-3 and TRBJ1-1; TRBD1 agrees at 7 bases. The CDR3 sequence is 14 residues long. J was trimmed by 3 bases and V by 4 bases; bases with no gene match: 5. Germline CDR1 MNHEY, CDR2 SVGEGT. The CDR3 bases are TGTGCCAGCAGTTCACAGGGGATTCACACTGAAGCTTTCTTT. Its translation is CASSSQGIHTEAFF.

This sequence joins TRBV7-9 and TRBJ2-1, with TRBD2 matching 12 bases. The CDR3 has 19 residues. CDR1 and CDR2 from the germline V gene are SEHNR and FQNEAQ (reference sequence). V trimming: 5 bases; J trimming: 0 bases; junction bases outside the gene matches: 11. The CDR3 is CASSERGLAGLSSYNEQFF. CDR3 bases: TGTGCCAGCAGCGAGAGGGGACTAGCGGGTCTTAGCTCCTACAATGAGCAGTTCTTC.

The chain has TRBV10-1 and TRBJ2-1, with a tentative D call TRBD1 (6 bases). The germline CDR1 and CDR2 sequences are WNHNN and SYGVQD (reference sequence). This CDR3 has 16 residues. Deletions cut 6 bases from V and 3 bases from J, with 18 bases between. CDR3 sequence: CASSQTGSGGYNEQFF. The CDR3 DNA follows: TGCGCCAGCAGCCAAACAGGGTCCGGAGGCTACAATGAGCAGTTCTTC.

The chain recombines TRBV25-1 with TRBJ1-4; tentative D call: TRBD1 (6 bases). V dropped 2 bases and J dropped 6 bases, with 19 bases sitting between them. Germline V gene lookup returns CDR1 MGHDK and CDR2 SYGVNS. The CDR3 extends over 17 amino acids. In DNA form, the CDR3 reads TGTGCCAGCAGTGAACGGGGAGGGGGACGACGGGATGAAAAACTGTTTTTT. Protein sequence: CASSERGGGRRDEKLFF.

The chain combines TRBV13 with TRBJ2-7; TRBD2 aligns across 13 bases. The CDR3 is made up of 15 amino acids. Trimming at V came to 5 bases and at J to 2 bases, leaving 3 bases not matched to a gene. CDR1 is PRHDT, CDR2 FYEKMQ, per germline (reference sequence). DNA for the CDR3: TGTGCCAGCAGCCCGGGACTAGCGGGACCCTACGAGCAGTACTTC. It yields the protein CASSPGLAGPYEQYF.